This T cell receptor beta chain was recorded in a study of follicular helper T cells after annual influenza vaccination. Time point indicated: 2014-2015 season, pre-vaccination. Repertoires were generated with immunoSEQ multiplex PCR, while TCRdb's copy carries only in-frame clones and drops some. The repertoire holds roughly 8,300 clones, roughly four fifths seen once, with less than 1.3% in the top ten. Germline V lookup: CDR1 SGHTS, CDR2 YDEGEE. The CDR3 has 14 residues. The V end was cut by 5 bases, the J end by 8 bases, with 19 bases between. The source was CXCR5+ CD38- circulating T follicular helper cells from blood, collected on the day of influenza vaccination. The subset here: circulating Tfh, non-naive CD4+CXCR5+PD-1+ (ICOS+CD38+ or ICOS-CD38-). This receptor was taken from an adult who received the influenza vaccine. This chain connects TRBV5-8 to TRBJ1-2; TRBD1 might be the D (6 bases). This chain's CDR3 is CASRPWGGAGGYTF. CDR3 coding DNA: TGTGCCAGCAGACCTTGGGGGGGCGCGGGAGGCTACACCTTC. The full variable domain, rest sourced from reference TRBV5-8 and TRBJ1-2, is EAGVTQSPTHLIKTRGQQATLRCSPISGHTSVYWYQQALGLGLQFLLWYDEGEERNRGNFPPRFSGRQFPNYSSELNVNALELEDSALYLCASRPWGGAGGYTFGSGTRLTVV.